A selection of T cell receptor beta chains follows, all from one sample in a study of OX40 agonist ivuxolimab in advanced cancers. TCRdb's table, derived via immunoSEQ multiplex PCR, lists solely in-frame clones and lacks some. The data show about 45,000 clones, over 70% seen once. Sequenced material: CD4+ or CD8+ T cells sorted from blood, taken in a trial of the OX40 agonist ivuxolimab. Source of these receptors: an adult with an advanced solid tumor such as melanoma, head and neck, liver or kidney cancer. The CDR3 runs from the conserved cysteine through the conserved F or W. Fields, in order: V gene, clone size, J gene, D gene, CDR3 protein, CDR3 DNA. The D gene is left open where the match is weak. Part of the rows lack a size; the others show once, few, many or a class for expanded clones.

TRBV19	.	TRBJ2-7	TRBD1	CASSWTGSDNYEQYF	TGTGCCAGTAGTTGGACAGGGAGCGACAACTACGAGCAGTACTTC
TRBV18	.	TRBJ1-1	TRBD1	CASSPTGQNTEAFF	TGTGCCAGCTCACCGACAGGGCAGAACACTGAAGCTTTCTTT
TRBV7-9	.	TRBJ2-7	TRBD1	CASSWAGQDYEQYF	TGTGCCAGCAGCTGGGCCGGACAGGACTACGAGCAGTACTTC
TRBV29-1	.	TRBJ2-1	.	CSVLQYNEQFF	TGCAGCGTTCTCCAGTACAATGAGCAGTTCTTC
TRBV4-1	.	TRBJ2-7	.	CASSQAGTVSYEQYF	TGCGCCAGCAGCCAAGCAGGGACTGTTTCCTACGAGCAGTACTTC
TRBV27	.	TRBJ1-3	.	CASSSSYSGNTIYF	TGTGCCAGCAGTTCCAGTTACTCTGGAAACACCATATATTTT
TRBV5-1	.	TRBJ2-1	.	CASSLSSYNEQFF	TGCGCCAGCAGCTTAAGCTCCTACAATGAGCAGTTCTTC
TRBV28	once	TRBJ1-5	.	CASGDGGNQPQHF	TGTGCCAGCGGGGATGGCGGCAATCAGCCCCAGCATTTT
TRBV7-6	.	TRBJ2-7	TRBD1	CASSLVTGTGLLGSYEQYF	TGTGCCAGCAGCTTGGTAACTGGGACAGGGCTCCTGGGATCCTACGAGCAGTACTTC
TRBV10-1	.	TRBJ2-7	TRBD2	CASSILAGYEQYF	TGCGCCAGCAGTATACTAGCGGGATACGAGCAGTACTTC
TRBV5-1	.	TRBJ2-3	.	CASSLIPTDTQYF	TGCGCCAGCAGCTTAATCCCCACAGATACGCAGTATTTT
TRBV5-4	.	TRBJ2-5	TRBD2	CASSPGLAGETQYF	TGTGCCAGCAGCCCGGGACTAGCGGGAGAGACCCAGTACTTC
TRBV11-3	.	TRBJ2-1	TRBD2	CASSLSSGSYNEQFF	TGTGCCAGCAGCTTATCTAGCGGGAGTTACAATGAGCAGTTCTTC
TRBV28	.	TRBJ2-2	.	CASSNIGGPGELFF	TGTGCCAGCAGTAACATCGGGGGCCCCGGGGAGCTGTTTTTT
TRBV5-1	.	TRBJ1-5	.	CASSLAGMSNQPQHF	TGCGCCAGCAGCTTGGCAGGGATGAGCAATCAGCCCCAGCATTTT
TRBV5-1	.	TRBJ2-1	.	CASSQQGLHEQFF	TGCGCCAGCAGCCAACAGGGTTTACATGAGCAGTTCTTC
TRBV18	few	TRBJ2-7	TRBD2	CASSPPAELAGKNYEQYF	TGTGCCAGCTCACCACCCGCGGAGCTAGCGGGTAAGAACTACGAGCAGTACTTC